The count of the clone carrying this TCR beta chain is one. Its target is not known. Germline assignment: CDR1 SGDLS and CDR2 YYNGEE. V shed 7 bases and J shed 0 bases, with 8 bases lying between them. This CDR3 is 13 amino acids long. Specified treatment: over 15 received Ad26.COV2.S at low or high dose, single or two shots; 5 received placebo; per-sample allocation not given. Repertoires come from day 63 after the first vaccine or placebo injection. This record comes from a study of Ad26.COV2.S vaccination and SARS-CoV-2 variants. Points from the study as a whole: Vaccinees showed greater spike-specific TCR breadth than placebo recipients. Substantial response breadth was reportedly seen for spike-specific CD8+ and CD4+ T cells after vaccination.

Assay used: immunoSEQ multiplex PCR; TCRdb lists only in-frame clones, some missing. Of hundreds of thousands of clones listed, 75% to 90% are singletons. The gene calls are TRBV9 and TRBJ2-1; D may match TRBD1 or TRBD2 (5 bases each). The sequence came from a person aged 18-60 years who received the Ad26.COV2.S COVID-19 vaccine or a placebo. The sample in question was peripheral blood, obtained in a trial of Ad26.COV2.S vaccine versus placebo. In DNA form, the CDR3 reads TGTGCCAGCGGGGGTGACTCCTACAATGAGCAGTTCTTC. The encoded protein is CASGGDSYNEQFF. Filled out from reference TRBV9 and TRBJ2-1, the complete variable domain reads DSGVTQTPKHLITATGQRVTLRCSPRSGDLSVYWYQQSLDQGLQFLIQYYNGEERAKGNILERFSAQQFPDLHSELNLSSLELGDSALYFCASGGDSYNEQFFGPGTRLTVL.